The next 21 T cell receptor beta chains were all read from a single sample in a study of CD8 T cells in ankylosing spondylitis (dated by TCRdb to 2016 to 2017). To prepare the library, 5' RACE was applied. Sequencer: Illumina HiSeq 2500. The public sequencing data were trimmed at Q25 with fastp and processed into clonotypes with MiXCR by TCRdb, which kept only in-frame beta chains. Each CDR3 protein appears once, grouped with its most common genes and DNA. The sample table lists about 210,000 distinct CDR3 sequences, approximately 7.6% of them with a count of one. The ten largest clonotypes hold around 4.4% of the sample. The sequenced material came from blood, either unsorted or a sorted T cell fraction (not recorded which). The receptor source for this set is a female donor with ankylosing spondylitis or in good health (not recorded which).

This clonotype was found many times. CDR3 sequence (DNA): TGTGCCAGCAGGTCTTCAAGGAACACTGAAGCTTTCTTT. It encodes CASRSSRNTEAFF. The chain combines TRBV6-1 with TRBJ1-1; unclear D gene. V was clipped by 6 bases and J by 1 base, with 9 bases between them. The CDR3 loop spans 13 amino acids. Germline V lookup: CDR1 MNHNS, CDR2 SASEGT.

This clonotype appeared many times. The V call is TRBV12-3 or TRBV12-4, the J call TRBJ2-7; D might be TRBD1 or TRBD2, each matching 5 bases. The length of the CDR3 is 14 residues. V lost 5 bases, J lost 7 bases, and 18 bases lay in between. The CDR3 region is CASSPSGAWGEQYF. CDR3 nucleotide sequence: TGTGCCAGCAGTCCTAGTGGGGCCTGGGGGGAGCAGTACTTC.

This clonotype was detected ten times or more. This chain links TRBV20-1 with TRBJ2-1, with 7 bases that match TRBD2. This CDR3 comprises 15 residues. The trim removed 1 base at V and 3 bases at J, leaving 6 bases unmatched. Germline CDR1 DFQATT, CDR2 SNEGSKA (reference sequence). The CDR3 DNA reads TGCAGTGCTAGAGGGACTAGACCCAGCTACAATGAGCAGTTCTTC. Encoded protein: CSARGTRPSYNEQFF.

This clonotype was recorded many times. The V call is TRBV11-2, the J call TRBJ2-5; a weak D match, TRBD2 (6 bases). Per germline, CDR1 SGHAT and CDR2 FQNNGV. Trimming removed 3 bases at V and 5 bases at J, with 13 bases between. This CDR3 spans 14 amino acids. The CDR3 here is CASSFGSTLETQYF. The CDR3 DNA sequence: TGTGCCAGCAGCTTCGGGAGTACGTTGGAGACCCAGTACTTC.

A remark on this clonotype: One base away lies a much larger clone, so this may be a sequencing read error. The chain recombines TRBV20-1 with TRBJ2-4; 7 bases align to TRBD2. The germline gives CDR1 DFQATT, CDR2 SNEGSKA (reference sequence). CDR3 size: 14 residues. The CDR3: CSARGPPGGNIRYF. The CDR3 bases are TGCAGTGCTAGAGGACCTCCGGGAGGAAACATTCGGTACTTC.

This clonotype was detected many times. The chain joins TRBV6-1 to TRBJ2-1; 8 positions match TRBD2. The CDR3 has 14 amino acids. The germline gives CDR1 MNHNS, CDR2 SASEGT. J was trimmed by 6 bases and V by 5 bases; bases with no gene match: 6. CDR3 coding DNA: TGTGCCAGCAGTCCGGCCGGGAGGGTCAATGAGCAGTTCTTC. Translated: CASSPAGRVNEQFF.

The CDR3 nucleotides are TGTGCCAGCAGCTCAACCTTGACAGTCACTGAAGCTTTCTTT. This gives the protein CASSSTLTVTEAFF. J is TRBJ1-1 and V is TRBV7-2; D perhaps matches TRBD1 (5 bases). The CDR3 extends over 14 amino acids. V lost 4 bases, J lost 4 bases, and 13 bases lay in between. Germline lookup yields CDR1 SGHTA and CDR2 FQGNSA.

This clonotype occurred many times. The gene calls are TRBV20-1 and TRBJ2-1, with 9 bases aligning to TRBD2. This CDR3 is 12 amino acids long. Germline V gives CDR1 DFQATT, CDR2 SNEGSKA (reference sequence). The junction had 3 bases not matched to a gene; V was cut back by 6 bases and J by 6 bases. The CDR3 nucleotides read TGCAGTGCGGGACTAGCCGCCAATGAGCAGTTCTTC. This gives the protein CSAGLAANEQFF.

This clonotype was observed at least ten times. The chain couples TRBV20-1 to TRBJ2-1; D is undetermined. Trimming shortened V by 3 bases and J by 7 bases, and 19 bases separated the two germline ends. CDR1 is DFQATT, CDR2 SNEGSKA, per germline (reference sequence). There are 15 residues in the CDR3. The CDR3 is CSASTGETEENEQFF. The CDR3 nucleotides read TGCAGTGCTAGTACTGGGGAAACAGAAGAGAATGAGCAGTTCTTC.

Ten or more counts support this clonotype. The genes are TRBV6-5 and TRBJ1-2; D possibly corresponds to TRBD1 (5 bases). V dropped 4 bases and J dropped 6 bases, with 15 bases sitting between them. This CDR3 contains 14 residues. Germline CDR1 is MNHEY and CDR2 is SVGAGI. The CDR3 protein is CASSSSGTRHGYTF. DNA for the CDR3: TGTGCCAGCAGTTCCTCGGGGACCAGGCATGGCTACACCTTC.

Points on this clonotype: Being one base from a much bigger clone, this may be a read error. This chain connects TRBV6-5 to TRBJ1-3, with TRBD1 as a possible D gene (6 bases). The CDR3 spans 16 residues. The germline V gene has CDR1 MNHEY and CDR2 SVGAGI. CDR3 in DNA: TGTGCCAACAGTCACAATAGGGGGAGCTCTGGAAACACCATATATTTT. This codes for CANSHNRGSSGNTIYF.

Many counts were recorded for this clonotype. The CDR3 is CASSLGRASYGYTF. For the CDR3, the DNA is TGTGCCAGCAGTTTGGGGAGGGCCTCCTATGGCTACACCTTC. The chain has TRBV28 and TRBJ1-2; D gene unclear. Germline values: CDR1 MDHEN, CDR2 SYDVKM. This CDR3 region has 14 residues. V was clipped by 3 bases and J by 4 bases, with 12 bases between them.

This clonotype was seen repeatedly, ten times or more. The CDR3 reads CSANLWDSRLHF. CDR3 coding DNA: TGCAGTGCTAATCTTTGGGACAGCCGACTCCACTTT. The V call is TRBV20-1, the J call TRBJ1-6; TRBD1 matches 7 bases. V gave up 4 bases and J gave up 16 bases; unmatched junction bases: 10. The CDR3 has 12 residues. Germline V gene lookup returns CDR1 DFQATT and CDR2 SNEGSKA (reference sequence).

This clonotype was seen more than once but under ten times. A much bigger clone sits one base away, suggesting this may be a read error. J is TRBJ1-1 and V is TRBV12-3 or TRBV12-4; no reliable D call. The CDR3 length is 13 residues. The V gene lost 2 bases and the J gene lost 0 bases, with 4 bases spanning the gap. The CDR3 DNA follows: TGTGCCAGCAGTTTAATGGTGAACACTGAAGCTTTCTTT. It yields the protein CASSLMVNTEAFF.

Worth noting for this clonotype: One end of the junction fails to match germline, which may point to a read error. The chain couples TRBV7-9 to TRBJ2-2; perhaps TRBD2 as D (5 bases). This CDR3 spans 14 amino acids. The germline V gene encodes CDR1 SEHNR and CDR2 FQNEAQ (reference sequence). CDR3 in DNA: TGTACCAGCAGCTTAATCGAAGCGGCCGGGGAGCTGTTTTTT. It is translated as CTSSLIEAAGELFF.

For this clonotype: A much larger clone sits a single nucleotide away, making a read error possible. The gene calls are TRBV29-1 and TRBJ2-7; 8 bases are shared with TRBD1. Per the germline V gene, CDR1 is SQVTM and CDR2 is ANQGSEA. The CDR3 is 13 amino acids. For the CDR3, the DNA is TGCAGCGCCTTGACAGGGGCGTCCTACGAGAAGTACTTC. Amino acid sequence: CSALTGASYEKYF.

This clonotype was seen ten or more times. This chain uses TRBV29-1 with TRBJ2-3, with 10 positions matching TRBD2. This CDR3 comprises 14 residues. Germline lookup yields CDR1 SQVTM and CDR2 ANQGSEA. Trimming at V came to 4 bases and at J to 5 bases, leaving 6 bases not matched to a gene. The CDR3 sequence: CSVGLAGVRDTQYF. CDR3 sequence (DNA): TGCAGCGTTGGCCTAGCGGGAGTAAGAGATACGCAGTATTTT.

This clonotype has a count of ten or more. This chain uses TRBV24-1 with TRBJ1-2, with 7 nucleotides matching TRBD1. Germline lookup yields CDR1 KGHDR and CDR2 SFDVKD. This CDR3 contains 13 residues. Losses at the gene ends were 3 bases for V and 5 bases for J; bases not matched to a gene: 2. CDR3 amino acids: CATSDGTDYGYTF. In DNA, the CDR3 is TGTGCCACCAGTGATGGGACAGATTATGGCTACACCTTC.

This clonotype was observed at least ten times. Here the CDR3 DNA reads TGTGCCAGCACCTCTGGGGGGCTGGGAGCTAGTGAGCAGTACTTC. It translates to CASTSGGLGASEQYF. The rearrangement joins TRBV12-3 or TRBV12-4 to TRBJ2-7; D tentatively fits TRBD1 or TRBD2 (6 bases each). The CDR3 is made up of 15 amino acids. V lost 7 bases and J lost 7, with 23 bases in between.

The chain carries TRBV6-2 or TRBV6-3 and TRBJ2-7; D perhaps matches TRBD2 (5 bases). The V gene's germline CDR1 is MNHEY and CDR2 SVGEGT. V was cut by 8 bases and J by 5 bases, with 16 bases left in between. This CDR3 region has 13 residues. Written as DNA, the CDR3 is TGTGCCAGCCAAGCGGACCTCTACGACGAGCAGTACTTC. Translated, it gives CASQADLYDEQYF.

This clonotype has ten or more counts. The chain uses TRBV6-2 or TRBV6-3 and TRBJ2-1; TRBD2 aligns across 11 bases. Trimming took 2 bases from V and 8 from J; bases not matched to a gene: 8. Germline CDR1 MNHEY, CDR2 SVGEGT. The CDR3 is 16 amino acids. DNA for the CDR3: TGTGCCAGCAGTTACGGCGGTAGCGGGAGGGCGGATGAGCAGTTCTTC. The encoded protein is CASSYGGSGRADEQFF.